This T cell receptor (beta chain) was sequenced during a study of OX40 agonist ivuxolimab in advanced cancers. About the research overall: In this trial design, patients received ivuxolimab intravenously at 0.01 to 10 mg/kg every 2 weeks. Having had anti-PD-1, anti-PD-L1 or anti-CTLA-4 therapy before was allowed, and over 35% had some. A partial response was reached by three patients: one with hepatocellular carcinoma and two with cutaneous melanoma. Whole-study results and caveats: Relative to CD4+, CD8+ T cells held more expanded clones on average.

Details on this clone: What it binds is unknown.

Assay: immunoSEQ multiplex PCR; the TCRdb copy retains only in-frame clones and omits some. The data show under 95,000 clones, about 82% seen once. CDR3 length equals 13 residues. Looked up from germline, CDR1 is GTSNPN and CDR2 is SVGIG (reference sequence). Deletions cut 5 bases from V and 8 bases from J, with 16 bases between. This chain joins TRBV30 and TRBJ1-3; D perhaps matches TRBD1 (5 bases). The sequencing used CD4+ or CD8+ T cells sorted from blood, collected in a trial of the OX40 agonist ivuxolimab. The receptor comes from an adult with an advanced solid tumor such as melanoma, head and neck, liver or kidney cancer. In DNA form, the CDR3 reads TGTGCCTGGGCGAGGGGCGACGGCGACACCATATATTTT. Translated, it gives CAWARGDGDTIYF.